The 14 T cell receptor beta chains reported below all come from one sample, sequenced in a study of control samples from healthy donors and cancer patients. TCRdb keeps only in-frame clones here, not all; method: immunoSEQ multiplex PCR. This sample yields about 26,000 clones, of which 85% are seen a single time; around 7% belongs to the top ten. Sample: PBMCs. These TCRs come from a woman aged 60-75 years with head and neck cancer.

The genes are TRBV2 and TRBJ1-6; 7 bases align to TRBD1. CDR1 is SNHLY and CDR2 is FYNNEI in the germline V gene. With V trimmed by 5 bases and J by 9 bases, 4 bases remained unmatched. This CDR3 has 13 residues. For the CDR3, the DNA is TGTGCCAGCAGTCGGGACAGTGTTTCACCCCTCCACTTT. It encodes CASSRDSVSPLHF.

The chain carries TRBV2 and TRBJ1-1, with D possibly TRBD1 on 6 matching bases. Between the trimmed V and J ends, which lost 2 bases and 4 bases, there was a span of 11 bases. Germline assignment: CDR1 SNHLY and CDR2 FYNNEI. This CDR3 spans 14 amino acids. The CDR3 nucleotides read TGTGCCAGCAGTGAATCGGGGGCGCGCACTGAAGCTTTCTTT. Encoded protein: CASSESGARTEAFF.

A word on this clone: A read error may account for a junction end that differs from germline. This chain connects TRBV7-7 to TRBJ1-1; 7 bases map to TRBD1. The germline CDR1 and CDR2 sequences are SSHAT and FNYEAQ (reference sequence). This CDR3 comprises 14 residues. The CDR3 loop is CASSLLTGDTEAFF. Written as DNA, the CDR3 is TGTGCTAGCAGCTTACTCACAGGGGACACTGAAGCTTTCTTT.

The chain recombines TRBV29-1 with TRBJ1-2, with 11 bases aligning to TRBD1. Unmatched junction bases numbered 8, after V lost 6 bases and J lost 8 bases. The germline CDR1 and CDR2 sequences are SQVTM and ANQGSEA. This CDR3 has 13 amino acids. The CDR3 loop is CSVDRTGGFGYTF. The CDR3, as DNA: TGCAGCGTCGACAGGACAGGGGGCTTCGGCTACACCTTC.

V gene TRBV5-4 combines with J gene TRBJ2-2, with D tentatively TRBD1 (6 bases). The V gene lost 4 bases and the J gene lost 0 bases, with 10 bases spanning the gap. The CDR3 has 15 residues. Germline values: CDR1 SGHNT, CDR2 YYREEE (reference sequence). In DNA, the CDR3 is TGTGCCAGCAGCCGAACAGGGCCGAACACCGGGGAGCTGTTTTTT. This codes for CASSRTGPNTGELFF.

The chain is built from TRBV15 and TRBJ2-2; TRBD2 matches 7 bases. This CDR3 region has 16 residues. Losses at the gene ends were 4 bases for V and 6 bases for J; bases not matched to a gene: 11. Looked up from germline, CDR1 is LNHNV and CDR2 is YYDKDF (reference sequence). CDR3 sequence: CATSIGGSYGAGELFF. Written as DNA, the CDR3 is TGTGCCACCAGCATCGGGGGGTCCTATGGCGCCGGGGAGCTGTTTTTT.

The V and J genes are TRBV4-2 and TRBJ2-4, with D possibly being TRBD1 (6 bases). Trimming cost V 1 base and J 8 bases, with 12 bases left between them. Germline loops: CDR1 LGHNA, CDR2 YNFKEQ. The CDR3 loop spans 14 amino acids. In DNA form, the CDR3 reads TGTGCCAGCAGCCAAGGGGGGCGCGGAGACATTCAGTACTTC. It codes for CASSQGGRGDIQYF.

The genes are TRBV7-3 and TRBJ2-3; D unclear. The CDR3 totals 15 residues. The germline V and J ends were trimmed by 3 bases and 2 bases, with 12 bases remaining between them. Germline V gene sequence: CDR1 SGHTA, CDR2 FQGTGA. CDR3 sequence: CASSFDGGATDTQYF. The CDR3 nucleotides read TGTGCCAGCAGCTTTGATGGCGGAGCCACAGATACGCAGTATTTT.

V is TRBV9 and J is TRBJ2-2, with D possibly called TRBD1 or TRBD2 (5 bases each). This CDR3 contains 13 residues. Trimming stripped 3 bases from V and 7 bases from J, with 10 bases between. The germline CDR1 and CDR2 sequences are SGDLS and YYNGEE. This CDR3 reads CASSGDLNGELFF. As DNA, the CDR3 is TGTGCCAGCAGCGGGGACCTTAACGGGGAGCTGTTTTTT.

The chain recombines TRBV19 with TRBJ2-5; TRBD1 aligns across 10 bases. Trimming cost V 5 bases and J 6 bases; bases outside gene matches: 6. The CDR3 contains 14 residues. Germline V gives CDR1 LNHDA, CDR2 SQIVND (reference sequence). This chain's CDR3 is CASSRGQGVQTQYF. The DNA of the CDR3 is TGTGCCAGTAGTCGTGGACAGGGGGTCCAGACCCAGTACTTC.

The chain couples TRBV24-1 to TRBJ2-2; 7 positions agree with TRBD2. The CDR3 is 15 residues long. Trimming took 10 bases from V and 0 from J; bases not matched to a gene: 7. CDR1 KGHDR and CDR2 SFDVKD come from the germline V gene. The CDR3 loop reads CATGIRGANTGELFF. In DNA, the CDR3 is TGTGCCACGGGGATACGGGGGGCGAACACCGGGGAGCTGTTTTTT.

The chain employs TRBV5-1 and TRBJ1-2; 7 nucleotides agree with TRBD1. Germline assignment: CDR1 SGHRS and CDR2 YFSETQ. The CDR3 sequence is 13 residues long. Losses at the gene ends were 4 bases for V and 5 bases for J; bases not matched to a gene: 5. The CDR3 DNA is TGCGCCAGCAGCATCGGGACAGATTATGGCTACACCTTC. Its protein product is CASSIGTDYGYTF.

This rearrangement joins TRBV6-5 to TRBJ1-2; TRBD1 is a possible D gene (5 bases). Germline V gene data show CDR1 as MNHEY and CDR2 as SVGAGI. V lost 6 bases, J lost 7 bases, and 15 bases lay in between. This CDR3 is 13 amino acids long. The CDR3 here is CASRRDPWPGYTF. The DNA of the CDR3 is TGTGCCAGCAGGAGGGACCCTTGGCCTGGCTACACCTTC.

The chain employs TRBV29-1 and TRBJ2-5, with 12 positions matching TRBD2. Germline V gene lookup returns CDR1 SQVTM and CDR2 ANQGSEA. Losses at the gene ends were 3 bases for V and 0 bases for J; bases not matched to a gene: 2. The CDR3 has 15 residues. DNA for the CDR3: TGCAGCGTTGATGGACTAGCGGGAAACCAAGAGACCCAGTACTTC. It yields the protein CSVDGLAGNQETQYF. Full variable domain (remainder filled in from reference TRBV29-1 and TRBJ2-5): SAVISQKPSRDICQRGTSLTIQCQVDSQVTMMFWYRQQPGQSLTLIATANQGSEATYESGFVIDKFPISRPNLTFSTLTVSNMSPEDSSIYLCSVDGLAGNQETQYFGPGTRLLVL.